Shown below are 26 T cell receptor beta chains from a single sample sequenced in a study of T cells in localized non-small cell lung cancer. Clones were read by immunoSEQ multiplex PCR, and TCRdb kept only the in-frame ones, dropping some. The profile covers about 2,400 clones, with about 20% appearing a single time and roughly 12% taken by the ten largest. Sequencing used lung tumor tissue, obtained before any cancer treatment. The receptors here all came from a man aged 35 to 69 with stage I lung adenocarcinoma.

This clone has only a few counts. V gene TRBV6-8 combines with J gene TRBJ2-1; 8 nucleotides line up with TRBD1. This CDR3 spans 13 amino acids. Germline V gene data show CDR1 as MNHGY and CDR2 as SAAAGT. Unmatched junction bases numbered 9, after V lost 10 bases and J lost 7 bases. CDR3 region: CANAGGQGNEQFF. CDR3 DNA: TGTGCCAACGCAGGCGGACAGGGAAATGAGCAGTTCTTC.

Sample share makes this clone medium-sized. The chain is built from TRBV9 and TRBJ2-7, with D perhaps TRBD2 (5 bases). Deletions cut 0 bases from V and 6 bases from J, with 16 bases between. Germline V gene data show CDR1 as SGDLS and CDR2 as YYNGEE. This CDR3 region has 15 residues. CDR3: CASSVDVLPSSEQYF. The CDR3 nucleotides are TGTGCCAGCAGCGTAGATGTCCTTCCTAGCTCCGAGCAGTACTTC.

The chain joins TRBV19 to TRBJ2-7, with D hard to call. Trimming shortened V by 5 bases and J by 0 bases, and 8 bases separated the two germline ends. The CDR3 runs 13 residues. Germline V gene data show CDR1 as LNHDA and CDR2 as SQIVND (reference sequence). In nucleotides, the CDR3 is TGTGCCAGTAGTGCGACAATCTCCTACGAGCAGTACTTC. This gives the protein CASSATISYEQYF.

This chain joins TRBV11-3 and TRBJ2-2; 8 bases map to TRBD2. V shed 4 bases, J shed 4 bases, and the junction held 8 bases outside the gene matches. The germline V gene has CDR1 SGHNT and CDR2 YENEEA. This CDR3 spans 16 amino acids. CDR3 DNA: TGTGCCAGCAGCTATAGAGCGGGGGCGGCCACCGGGGAGCTGTTTTTT. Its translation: CASSYRAGAATGELFF.

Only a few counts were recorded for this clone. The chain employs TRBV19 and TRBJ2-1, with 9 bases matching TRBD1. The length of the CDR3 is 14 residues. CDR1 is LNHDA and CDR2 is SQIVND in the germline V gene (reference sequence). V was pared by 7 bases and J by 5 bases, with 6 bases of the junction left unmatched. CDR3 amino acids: CASKVDRGHNEQFF. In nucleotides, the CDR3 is TGTGCCAGTAAGGTGGACAGGGGTCACAATGAGCAGTTCTTC.

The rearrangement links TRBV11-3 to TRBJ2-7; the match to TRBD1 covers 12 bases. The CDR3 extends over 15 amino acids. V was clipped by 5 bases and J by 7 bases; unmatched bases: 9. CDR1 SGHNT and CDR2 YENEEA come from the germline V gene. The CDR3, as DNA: TGTGCCAGCAGCCCCGGGGGACAGGGGGCGTGGGAGCAGTACTTC. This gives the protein CASSPGGQGAWEQYF.

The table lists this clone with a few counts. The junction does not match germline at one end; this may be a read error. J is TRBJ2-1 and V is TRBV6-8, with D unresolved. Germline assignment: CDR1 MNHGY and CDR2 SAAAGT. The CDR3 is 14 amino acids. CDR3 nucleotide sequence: TGTGCCATCAGTTTTACGGGCTTCTACAATGAGCAGTTCTTC. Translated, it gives CAISFTGFYNEQFF.

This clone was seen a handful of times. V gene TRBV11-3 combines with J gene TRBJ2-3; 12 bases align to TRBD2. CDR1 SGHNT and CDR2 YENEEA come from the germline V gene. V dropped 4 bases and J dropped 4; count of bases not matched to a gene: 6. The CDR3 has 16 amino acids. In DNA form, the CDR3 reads TGTGCCAGCAGCTCGACTAGCGGGAGTGGGGCAGATACGCAGTATTTT. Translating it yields CASSSTSGSGADTQYF.

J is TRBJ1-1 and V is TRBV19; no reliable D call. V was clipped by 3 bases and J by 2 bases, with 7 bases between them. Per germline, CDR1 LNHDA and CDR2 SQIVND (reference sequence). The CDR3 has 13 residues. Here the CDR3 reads CASSILANTEAFF. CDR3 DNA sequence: TGTGCCAGTAGTATTCTGGCTAACACTGAAGCTTTCTTT.

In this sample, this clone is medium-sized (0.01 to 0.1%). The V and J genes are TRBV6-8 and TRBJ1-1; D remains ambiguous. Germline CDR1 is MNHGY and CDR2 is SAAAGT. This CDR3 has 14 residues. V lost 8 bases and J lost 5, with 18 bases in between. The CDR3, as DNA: TGTGCCAGCCACCCCAACCTAGAAGGGACTGAAGCTTTCTTT. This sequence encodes CASHPNLEGTEAFF.

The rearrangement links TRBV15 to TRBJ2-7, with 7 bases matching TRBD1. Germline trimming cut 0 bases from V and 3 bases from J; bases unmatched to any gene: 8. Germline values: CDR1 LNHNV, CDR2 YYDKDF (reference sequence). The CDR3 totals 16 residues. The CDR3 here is CATSRDSKDRSYEQYF. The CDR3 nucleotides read TGTGCCACCAGCAGAGATTCAAAGGACAGGAGCTACGAGCAGTACTTC.

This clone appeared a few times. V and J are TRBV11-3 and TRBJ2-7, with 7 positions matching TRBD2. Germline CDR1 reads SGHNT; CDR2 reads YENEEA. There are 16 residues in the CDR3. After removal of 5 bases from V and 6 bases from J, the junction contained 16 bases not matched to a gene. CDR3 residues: CASSPRGGGTLIEQYF. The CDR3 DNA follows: TGTGCCAGCAGCCCTCGCGGGGGAGGGACTCTCATCGAGCAGTACTTC.

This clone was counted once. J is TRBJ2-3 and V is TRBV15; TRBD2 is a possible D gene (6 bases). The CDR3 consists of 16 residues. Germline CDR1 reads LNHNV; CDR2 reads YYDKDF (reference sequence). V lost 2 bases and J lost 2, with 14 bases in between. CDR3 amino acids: CATSRSRGAITDTQYF. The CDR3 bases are TGTGCCACCAGCAGATCCCGCGGGGCCATCACAGATACGCAGTATTTT.

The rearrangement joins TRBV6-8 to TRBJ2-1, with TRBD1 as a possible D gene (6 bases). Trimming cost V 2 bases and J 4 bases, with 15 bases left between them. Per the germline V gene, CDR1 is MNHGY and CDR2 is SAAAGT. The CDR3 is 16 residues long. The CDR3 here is CASSYRQGYGYNEQFF. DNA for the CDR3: TGTGCCAGCAGTTACCGCCAGGGGTATGGGTACAATGAGCAGTTCTTC.

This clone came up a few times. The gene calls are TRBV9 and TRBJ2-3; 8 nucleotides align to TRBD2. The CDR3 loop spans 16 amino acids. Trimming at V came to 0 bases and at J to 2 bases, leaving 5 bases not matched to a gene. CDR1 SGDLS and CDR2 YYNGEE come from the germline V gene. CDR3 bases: TGTGCCAGCAGCGTAGTTGGCGGGGGGAACACAGATACGCAGTATTTT. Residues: CASSVVGGGNTDTQYF.

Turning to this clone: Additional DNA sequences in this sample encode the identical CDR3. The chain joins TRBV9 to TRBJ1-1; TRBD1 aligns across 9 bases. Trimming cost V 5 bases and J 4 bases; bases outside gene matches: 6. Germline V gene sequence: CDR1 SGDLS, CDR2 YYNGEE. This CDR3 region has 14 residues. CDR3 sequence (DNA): TGTGCCAGCAGTTTGGGACAGGGAAGCACTGAAGCTTTCTTT. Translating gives CASSLGQGSTEAFF.

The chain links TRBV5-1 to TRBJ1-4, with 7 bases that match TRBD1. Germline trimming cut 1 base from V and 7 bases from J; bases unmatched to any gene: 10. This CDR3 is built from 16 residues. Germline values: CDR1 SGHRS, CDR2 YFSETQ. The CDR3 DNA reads TGCGCCAGCAGCTTGAATACAGGGGCAGGGTTTGAAAAACTGTTTTTT. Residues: CASSLNTGAGFEKLFF.

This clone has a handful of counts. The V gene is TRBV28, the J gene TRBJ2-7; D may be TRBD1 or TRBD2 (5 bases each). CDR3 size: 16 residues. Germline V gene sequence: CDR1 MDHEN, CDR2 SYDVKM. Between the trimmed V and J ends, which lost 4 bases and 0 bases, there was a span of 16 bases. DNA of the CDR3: TGTGCCAGCAGTTCCCCTGCCGGGGCCCCCTCCTACGAGCAGTACTTC. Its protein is CASSSPAGAPSYEQYF. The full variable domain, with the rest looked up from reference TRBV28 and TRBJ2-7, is DVKVTQSSRYLVKRTGEKVFLECVQDMDHENMFWYRQDPGLGLRLIYFSYDVKMKEKGDIPEGYSVSREKKERFSLILESASTNQTSMYLCASSSPAGAPSYEQYFGPGTRLTVT.

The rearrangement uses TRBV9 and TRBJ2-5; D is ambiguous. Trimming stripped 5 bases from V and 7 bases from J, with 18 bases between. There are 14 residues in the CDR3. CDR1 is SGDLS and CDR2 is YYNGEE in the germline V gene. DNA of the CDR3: TGTGCCAGCAGTGGTATCGTCAAGAAAGTGACCCAGTACTTC. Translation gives CASSGIVKKVTQYF.

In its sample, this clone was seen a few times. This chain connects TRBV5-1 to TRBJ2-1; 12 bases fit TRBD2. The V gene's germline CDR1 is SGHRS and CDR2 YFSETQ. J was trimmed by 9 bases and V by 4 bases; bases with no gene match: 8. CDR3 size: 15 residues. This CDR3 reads CASSERTSGDSEQFF. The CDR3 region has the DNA TGCGCCAGCAGCGAAAGGACTAGCGGGGACAGTGAGCAGTTCTTC.

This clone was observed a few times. The CDR3 region has the DNA TGTGCCAGCAGCCGACTAGCGGCCAGCACAGATACGCAGTATTTT. It yields the protein CASSRLAASTDTQYF. This chain uses TRBV11-3 with TRBJ2-3; TRBD2 matches at 9 bases. This CDR3 spans 15 amino acids. CDR1 is SGHNT and CDR2 is YENEEA in the germline V gene. The V gene end was trimmed by 5 bases and the J gene end by 0 bases; junction bases not matched to a gene: 3.

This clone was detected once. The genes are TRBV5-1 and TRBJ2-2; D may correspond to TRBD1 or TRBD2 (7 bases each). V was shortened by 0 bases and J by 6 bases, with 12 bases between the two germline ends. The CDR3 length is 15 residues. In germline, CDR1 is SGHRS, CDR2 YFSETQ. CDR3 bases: TGCGCCAGCAGCTTGGCCCAGGGGGGGGCCGGGGAGCTGTTTTTT. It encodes CASSLAQGGAGELFF.

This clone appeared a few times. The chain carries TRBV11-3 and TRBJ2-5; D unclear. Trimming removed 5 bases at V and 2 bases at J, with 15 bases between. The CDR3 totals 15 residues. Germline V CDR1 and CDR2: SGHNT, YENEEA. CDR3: CASSPAPVPQETQYF. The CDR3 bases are TGTGCCAGCAGCCCTGCGCCGGTCCCACAAGAGACCCAGTACTTC.

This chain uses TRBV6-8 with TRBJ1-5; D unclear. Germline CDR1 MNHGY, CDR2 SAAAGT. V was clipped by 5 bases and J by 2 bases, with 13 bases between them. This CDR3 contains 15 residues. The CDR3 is CASSIFGKGNQPQHF. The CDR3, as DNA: TGTGCCAGCAGTATATTCGGGAAGGGCAATCAGCCCCAGCATTTT.

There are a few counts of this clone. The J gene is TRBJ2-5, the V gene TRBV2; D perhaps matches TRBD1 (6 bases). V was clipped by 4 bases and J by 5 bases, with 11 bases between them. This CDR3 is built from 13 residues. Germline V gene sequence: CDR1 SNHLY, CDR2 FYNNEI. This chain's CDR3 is CASSGDTRETQYF. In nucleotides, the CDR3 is TGTGCCAGCAGTGGGGACACCCGGGAGACCCAGTACTTC.

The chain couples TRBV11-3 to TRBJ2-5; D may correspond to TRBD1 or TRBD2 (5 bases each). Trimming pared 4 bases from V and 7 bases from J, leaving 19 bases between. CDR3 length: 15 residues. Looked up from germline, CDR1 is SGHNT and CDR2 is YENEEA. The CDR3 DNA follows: TGTGCCAGCAGCTCGACTTGGGACGCCTTAGGGACCCAGTACTTC. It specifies CASSSTWDALGTQYF.